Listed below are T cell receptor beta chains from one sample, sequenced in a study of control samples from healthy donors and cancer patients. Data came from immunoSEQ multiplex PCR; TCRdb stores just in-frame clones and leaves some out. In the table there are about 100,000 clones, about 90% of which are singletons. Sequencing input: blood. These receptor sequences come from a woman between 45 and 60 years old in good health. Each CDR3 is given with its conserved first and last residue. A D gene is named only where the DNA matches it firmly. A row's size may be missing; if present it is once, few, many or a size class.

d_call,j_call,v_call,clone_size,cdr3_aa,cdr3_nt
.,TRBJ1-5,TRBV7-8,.,CASSLYDSQPQHF,TGTGCCAGCAGCTTATACGATAGTCAGCCCCAGCATTTT
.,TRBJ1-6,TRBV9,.,CASSDRSSPLHF,TGTGCCAGCAGCGACAGAAGCTCACCCCTCCACTTT
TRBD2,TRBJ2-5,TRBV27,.,CASRPLAGGQSIRETQYF,TGTGCCAGCAGACCACTAGCGGGAGGGCAGTCGATAAGAGAGACCCAGTACTTC
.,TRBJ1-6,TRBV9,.,CASSQGRINSPLHF,TGTGCCAGCAGCCAGGGACGGATTAATTCACCCCTCCACTTT
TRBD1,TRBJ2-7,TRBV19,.,CASSMRTGTGSYEQYF,TGTGCCAGTAGTATGCGGACAGGGACAGGCTCCTACGAGCAGTACTTC
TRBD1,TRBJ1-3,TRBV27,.,CASSFGRGRGNTIYF,TGTGCCAGCAGTTTTGGCAGGGGGCGAGGAAACACCATATATTTT
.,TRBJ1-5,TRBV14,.,CASSPAGTLDQPQHF,TGTGCCAGCAGCCCGGCCGGGACACTAGATCAGCCCCAGCATTTT
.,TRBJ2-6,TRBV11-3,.,CASSLARGRAVF,TGTGCCAGCAGCTTAGCCCGAGGACGGGCCGTTTTC
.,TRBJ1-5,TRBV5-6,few,CASSLWGQPQHF,TGTGCCAGCAGCTTATGGGGGCAGCCCCAGCATTTT
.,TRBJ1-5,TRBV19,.,CASSLRVANQPQHF,TGTGCCAGTAGTCTCCGGGTAGCCAATCAGCCCCAGCATTTT
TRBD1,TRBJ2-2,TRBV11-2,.,CASSFHRDRENTGELFF,TGTGCCAGCAGCTTTCACCGGGACAGGGAGAACACCGGGGAGCTGTTTTTT
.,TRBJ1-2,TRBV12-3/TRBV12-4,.,CASKGYGYTF,TGTGCCAGCAAGGGCTATGGCTACACCTTC
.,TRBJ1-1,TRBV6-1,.,CASSDPTGNTEAFF,TGTGCCAGCAGTGATCCAACAGGAAACACTGAAGCTTTCTTT
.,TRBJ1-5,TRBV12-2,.,CASRSSEINLYLPQHF,TGTGCAAGTCGCTCGTCAGAGATTAATCTGTACCTGCCCCAGCATTTT
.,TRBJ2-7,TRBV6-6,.,CASSIPSSGYEQYF,TGTGCCAGCAGTATCCCTAGCAGTGGCTACGAGCAGTACTTC
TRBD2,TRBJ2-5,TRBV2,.,CASRGLAGPITLRYF,TGTGCCAGCAGGGGACTAGCGGGACCAATAACGCTGCGGTACTTC
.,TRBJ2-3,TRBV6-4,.,CASSEGAGTDTQYF,TGTGCCAGCAGTGAAGGGGCCGGCACAGATACGCAGTATTTT
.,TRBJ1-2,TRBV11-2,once,CASSLDRVYYGYTF,TGTGCCAGCAGCTTAGATAGAGTATACTATGGCTACACCTTC
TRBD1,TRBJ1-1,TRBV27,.,CASSLEGQGWGRTEAFF,TGTGCCAGCAGTTTGGAGGGACAGGGGTGGGGAAGGACTGAAGCTTTCTTT
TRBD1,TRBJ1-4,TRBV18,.,CASSPQGQGNEKLFF,TGTGCCAGCTCACCACAGGGACAGGGTAATGAAAAACTGTTTTTT